This entry lists 15 T cell receptor beta chains sequenced from one sample in a study of cytomegalovirus exposure and HLA in healthy donors. TCRdb's copy holds only in-frame clones and misses some; the assay was immunoSEQ multiplex PCR. The table includes about 74,000 clones, around 94% detected once. Sequenced: PBMCs. The receptors stem from a man aged 18 to 29 in good health and CMV-seropositive.

This chain connects TRBV28 to TRBJ2-3; possibly TRBD2 for D (6 bases). Germline CDR1 MDHEN, CDR2 SYDVKM. This CDR3 contains 17 residues. Trimming left V 0 bases short and J 7 bases short, with 20 bases between. DNA for the CDR3: TGTGCCAGCAGTTTATGGGGGGGATGGATAGCGGACTATACGCAGTATTTT. This encodes CASSLWGGWIADYTQYF.

V is TRBV28 and J is TRBJ1-2; D is ambiguous. Trimming shortened V by 4 bases and J by 6 bases, and 12 bases separated the two germline ends. The germline CDR1 and CDR2 sequences are MDHEN and SYDVKM. The length of the CDR3 is 13 residues. CDR3 in DNA: TGTGCCAGCAGTTCCGGACTGGGCCATGGCTACACCTTC. Its translation: CASSSGLGHGYTF.

The V call is TRBV6-6, the J call TRBJ2-3; D is unresolved. The germline gives CDR1 MNHNY, CDR2 SVGAGI (reference sequence). Trimming took off 4 bases at V and 4 bases at J, with 3 bases between the two ends. The CDR3 spans 11 residues. CDR3 nucleotide sequence: TGTGCCAGCAGTTTATCAGATACGCAGTATTTT. This sequence encodes CASSLSDTQYF.

V gene TRBV7-9 combines with J gene TRBJ2-5; TRBD2 matches 8 bases. The V and J ends lost 5 bases and 2 bases, in that order; junction bases with no gene match: 10. This CDR3 is built from 16 residues. Germline V CDR1 and CDR2: SEHNR, FQNEAQ (reference sequence). The CDR3 region has the DNA TGTGCCAGCAGCCCCCGGGGGGGACGGACACAAGAGACCCAGTACTTC. This translates into CASSPRGGRTQETQYF.

The chain combines TRBV30 with TRBJ2-6; perhaps TRBD1 as D (5 bases). V was trimmed by 0 bases and J by 0 bases, leaving 9 bases between them. The CDR3 extends over 16 amino acids. Per the germline V gene, CDR1 is GTSNPN and CDR2 is SVGIG (reference sequence). The CDR3 region is CAWSVGQYSGANVLTF. DNA of the CDR3: TGTGCCTGGAGTGTGGGGCAGTACTCTGGGGCCAACGTCCTGACTTTC.

The chain is built from TRBV6-1 and TRBJ1-4, with a tentative D call TRBD1 (5 bases). Germline V CDR1 and CDR2: MNHNS, SASEGT. Between the trimmed V and J ends, which lost 5 bases and 7 bases, there was a span of 14 bases. This CDR3 spans 14 amino acids. The CDR3 sequence: CASSPRDYGEKLFF. DNA of the CDR3: TGTGCCAGCAGTCCACGGGACTACGGTGAAAAACTGTTTTTT.

The V and J genes are TRBV7-9 and TRBJ1-1; 10 bases match TRBD1. Germline lookup yields CDR1 SEHNR and CDR2 FQNEAQ (reference sequence). The CDR3 contains 15 residues. Trimming at V came to 6 bases and at J to 6 bases, leaving 10 bases not matched to a gene. This CDR3 is CASSSSGTGAAEAFF. The DNA for the CDR3 is TGTGCCAGCAGTTCTTCCGGGACAGGGGCGGCTGAAGCTTTCTTT.

This chain uses TRBV18 with TRBJ2-7; D possibly corresponds to TRBD1 (6 bases). Deletions cut 6 bases from V and 6 bases from J, with 12 bases between. CDR3 length equals 12 residues. Germline V lookup: CDR1 KGHSH, CDR2 LQKENI. CDR3 protein: CASSPKGGEQYF. The CDR3 nucleotides read TGTGCCAGCTCCCCTAAAGGGGGCGAGCAGTACTTC.

The table lists this clone with a count of one. The chain couples TRBV6-1 to TRBJ1-5, with 7 nucleotides matching TRBD1. V was clipped by 3 bases and J by 1 base; unmatched bases: 6. Looked up from germline, CDR1 is MNHNS and CDR2 is SASEGT. There are 16 residues in the CDR3. For the CDR3, the DNA is TGTGCCAGCAGTGAGAGGGGGCGCGTAAGCAATCAGCCCCAGCATTTT. Translation: CASSERGRVSNQPQHF.

The chain has TRBV2 and TRBJ2-1; TRBD2 matches at 8 bases. Germline V gene data show CDR1 as SNHLY and CDR2 as FYNNEI. The CDR3 spans 16 residues. The junction had 13 bases not matched to a gene; V was cut back by 8 bases and J by 4 bases. CDR3 bases: TGTGCCAGCGTAGGTCCGGGAGGGCCGGAATACAATGAGCAGTTCTTC. This encodes CASVGPGGPEYNEQFF.

This chain links TRBV11-3 with TRBJ2-5; possible D gene TRBD1, 6 bases. The CDR3 is made up of 15 amino acids. V was shortened by 0 bases and J by 4 bases, with 12 bases between the two germline ends. Germline V gene data show CDR1 as SGHNT and CDR2 as YENEEA. CDR3: CASSLDTGSVETQYF. In DNA, the CDR3 is TGTGCCAGCAGCTTAGATACAGGGTCCGTAGAGACCCAGTACTTC.

As DNA, the CDR3 is TGCGCCAGCAGCTCCTACAGGGAAGGCCAAGAGACCCAGTACTTC. Residues: CASSSYREGQETQYF. This sequence joins TRBV5-1 and TRBJ2-5; D may be TRBD1 (6 bases). The CDR3 is 15 amino acids. Per the germline V gene, CDR1 is SGHRS and CDR2 is YFSETQ. The germline V and J ends were trimmed by 3 bases and 1 base, with 13 bases remaining between them.

The V call is TRBV6-5, the J call TRBJ2-7; a weak D match, TRBD2 (7 bases). V gave up 2 bases and J gave up 1 base, with 12 bases separating them. This CDR3 region has 15 residues. Germline V gene data show CDR1 as MNHEY and CDR2 as SVGAGI. The CDR3 DNA reads as TGTGCCAGCAGTTACAGGGGGACTAATTCCTACGAGCAGTACTTC. Its protein product is CASSYRGTNSYEQYF.

This rearrangement joins TRBV29-1 to TRBJ2-7; D possibly corresponds to TRBD1 (6 bases). The CDR3 sequence is 14 residues long. Germline V gives CDR1 SQVTM, CDR2 ANQGSEA. With 5 bases removed from V and 5 bases from J, the gap between germline ends came to 19 bases. The CDR3 spells CSVLVLQGVHEQYF. The DNA for the CDR3 is TGCAGCGTTCTGGTCCTACAGGGAGTACACGAGCAGTACTTC.

DNA of the CDR3: TGTGCCAGCAGCTTGGACAGGTTTGGCTACACCTTC. It is translated as CASSLDRFGYTF. The rearrangement joins TRBV5-4 to TRBJ1-2, with D maybe TRBD1 (5 bases). Trimming left V 0 bases short and J 7 bases short, with 7 bases between. Looked up from germline, CDR1 is SGHNT and CDR2 is YYREEE (reference sequence). The CDR3 has 12 amino acids.